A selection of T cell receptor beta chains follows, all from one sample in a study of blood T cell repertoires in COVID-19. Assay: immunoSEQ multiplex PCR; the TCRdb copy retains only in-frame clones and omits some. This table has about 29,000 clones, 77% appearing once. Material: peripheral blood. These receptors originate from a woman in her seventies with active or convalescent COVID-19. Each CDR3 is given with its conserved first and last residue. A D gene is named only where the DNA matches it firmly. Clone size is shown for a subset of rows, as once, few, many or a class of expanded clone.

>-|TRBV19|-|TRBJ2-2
CASSLGHVNTGELFF
TGTGCCAGTAGTTTGGGACACGTTAACACCGGGGAGCTGTTTTTT
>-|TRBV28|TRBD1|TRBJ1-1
CASSLSPRGYGEAFF
TGTGCCAGCAGTTTAAGTCCCAGGGGGTACGGTGAAGCTTTCTTT
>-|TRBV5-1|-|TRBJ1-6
CASSLTGRNSPLHF
TGCGCCAGCAGCTTGACAGGCCGTAATTCACCCCTCCACTTT
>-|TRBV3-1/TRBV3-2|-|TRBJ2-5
CASSQGRGETQYF
TGTGCCAGCAGCCAGGGAAGGGGAGAGACCCAGTACTTC
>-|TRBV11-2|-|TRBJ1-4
CASSLGPGSGKLFF
TGTGCCAGCAGCTTAGGCCCGGGTTCGGGAAAACTGTTTTTT
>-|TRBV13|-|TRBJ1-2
CASGRAPQVHGYTF
TGTGCCAGCGGCAGAGCCCCGCAGGTGCATGGCTACACCTTC
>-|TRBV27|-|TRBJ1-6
CASMGARSPLHF
TGTGCCAGCATGGGAGCGCGGTCACCCCTCCACTTT
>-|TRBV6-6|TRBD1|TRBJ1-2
CASGDRDRGFYRYTF
TGTGCCAGCGGTGACCGGGACAGGGGGTTTTATCGCTACACCTTC
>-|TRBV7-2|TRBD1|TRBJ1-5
CASSATGGNQPQHF
TGTGCCAGCAGCGCCACAGGGGGGAATCAGCCCCAGCATTTT
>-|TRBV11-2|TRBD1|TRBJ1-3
CASSSGTASGNTIYF
TGTGCCAGCAGCTCTGGGACAGCATCTGGAAACACCATATATTTT
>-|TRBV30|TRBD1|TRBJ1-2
CAWSGTGGGYGYTF
TGTGCCTGGAGTGGGACAGGGGGGGGCTATGGCTACACCTTC
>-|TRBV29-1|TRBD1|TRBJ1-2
CSVGSGQLYGYTF
TGCAGCGTCGGATCGGGACAGCTCTATGGCTACACCTTC
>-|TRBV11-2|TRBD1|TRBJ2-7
CASSSQSGTGYEQYF
TGTGCCAGCAGCTCACAGTCCGGGACAGGCTACGAGCAGTACTTC
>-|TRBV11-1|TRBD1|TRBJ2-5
CASSSGTGGETQYF
TGTGCCAGCAGTTCCGGGACAGGGGGAGAGACCCAGTACTTC
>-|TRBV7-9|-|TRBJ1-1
CASSFRGGTEAFF
TGTGCCAGCAGCTTCAGGGGTGGAACTGAAGCTTTCTTT
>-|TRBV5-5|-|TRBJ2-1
CASSSGWKNPEQFF
TGTGCCAGCAGCTCAGGATGGAAAAACCCTGAGCAGTTCTTC
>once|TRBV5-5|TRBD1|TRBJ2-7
CASSLDSGTGGARYF
TGTGCCAGCAGCTTGGACTCCGGGACAGGGGGCGCCAGGTACTTC
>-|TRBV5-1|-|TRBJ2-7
CASSPFGGNEQYF
TGCGCCAGCAGCCCGTTTGGAGGGAACGAGCAGTACTTC
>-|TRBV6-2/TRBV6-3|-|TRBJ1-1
CASSYERGTEAFF
TGTGCCAGCAGTTACGAGCGTGGGACTGAAGCTTTCTTT
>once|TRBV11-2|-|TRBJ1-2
CATMDTYGYTF
TGTGCCACCATGGACACCTATGGCTACACCTTC
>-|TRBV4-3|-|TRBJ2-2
CASSQETGTGELFF
TGCGCCAGCAGCCAAGAAACGGGGACCGGGGAGCTGTTTTTT
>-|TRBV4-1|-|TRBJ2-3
CASSESGSTDTQYF
TGCGCCAGCAGCGAGTCTGGTAGCACAGATACGCAGTATTTT
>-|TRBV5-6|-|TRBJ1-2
CASSVTGYGYTF
TGTGCCAGCAGCGTAACAGGGTATGGCTACACCTTC
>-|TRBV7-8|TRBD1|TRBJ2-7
CASSLDFIGQGPYEQYF
TGTGCCAGCAGCTTAGACTTTATTGGACAGGGGCCTTACGAGCAGTACTTC
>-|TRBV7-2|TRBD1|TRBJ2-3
CASSVLGQGTDTQYF
TGTGCCAGCAGCGTATTGGGACAGGGCACAGATACGCAGTATTTT
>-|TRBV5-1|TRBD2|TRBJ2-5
CASRELAPQETQYF
TGCGCCAGCCGCGAACTAGCGCCTCAAGAGACCCAGTACTTC
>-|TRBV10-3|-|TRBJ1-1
CAISQMNTEAFF
TGTGCCATCAGTCAAATGAACACTGAAGCTTTCTTT
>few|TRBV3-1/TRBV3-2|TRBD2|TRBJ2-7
CASSQNGIAGGNEQYF
TGTGCCAGCAGCCAAAACGGTATAGCGGGGGGAAACGAGCAGTACTTC
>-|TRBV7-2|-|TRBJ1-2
CASSLARTATNYGYTF
TGTGCCAGCAGCTTAGCGCGGACAGCCACTAACTATGGCTACACCTTC
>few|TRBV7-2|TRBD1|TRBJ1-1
CASSLEGQLNTEAFF
TGTGCCAGCAGCTTAGAGGGACAGCTGAACACTGAAGCTTTCTTT